These 27 T cell receptor beta chains originate from one sample sequenced in a study of T cells in localized non-small cell lung cancer. Generated by immunoSEQ multiplex PCR, the TCRdb table keeps only in-frame clones and is missing some. The sample gives tens of thousands of clones, 70% to 90% of which show up once; about 20% is in the top ten. The sample in question was peripheral blood, obtained before any cancer treatment. These receptors all come from a man aged 40 to 75 with stage I squamous cell lung carcinoma.

This chain connects TRBV19 to TRBJ1-2; D gene unclear. The germline V gene encodes CDR1 LNHDA and CDR2 SQIVND (reference sequence). V shed 5 bases and J shed 3 bases, with 10 bases lying between them. There are 13 residues in the CDR3. The CDR3, as DNA: TGTGCCAGTAGTCAGGTGGTTCACTATGGCTACACCTTC. This translates into CASSQVVHYGYTF.

This chain joins TRBV6-1 and TRBJ1-6, with 8 bases aligning to TRBD1. V lost 8 bases, J lost 7 bases, and 7 bases stayed unmatched. Germline lookup yields CDR1 MNHNS and CDR2 SASEGT. The CDR3 contains 14 residues. This chain's CDR3 is CASSDRGGNSPLHF. Here the CDR3 DNA reads TGTGCCAGCTCCGACAGGGGTGGGAATTCACCCCTCCACTTT.

The genes are TRBV2 and TRBJ2-3; 10 bases are shared with TRBD2. With V trimmed by 6 bases and J by 2 bases, 11 bases remained unmatched. Germline V gene data show CDR1 as SNHLY and CDR2 as FYNNEI. The CDR3 extends over 17 amino acids. CDR3 sequence (DNA): TGTGCCAGCAGCCATCCCCTCGGGACTAGCGTCACAGATACGCAGTATTTT. It translates to CASSHPLGTSVTDTQYF.

The chain combines TRBV7-9 with TRBJ1-3; unclear D gene. CDR1 and CDR2 from the germline V gene are SEHNR and FQNEAQ (reference sequence). Trimming took off 3 bases at V and 4 bases at J, with 7 bases between the two ends. This CDR3 is 13 amino acids long. In nucleotides, the CDR3 is TGTGCCAGCAGCTTTATCCCCGGAAACACCATATATTTT. It codes for CASSFIPGNTIYF.

To note about this clone: A read error may account for a junction end that differs from germline. The CDR3 sequence: CASSLVFGYEQYF. CDR3 sequence (DNA): TGTGCTAGCAGCTTAGTCTTTGGCTACGAGCAGTACTTC. The chain couples TRBV7-7 to TRBJ2-7; no definite D call. The CDR3 runs 13 residues. Germline CDR1 is SSHAT and CDR2 is FNYEAQ (reference sequence).

DNA for the CDR3: TGTGCCAGTTTTTTAAAGGCCGGAAACACCATATATTTT. As protein: CASFLKAGNTIYF. The rearrangement joins TRBV19 to TRBJ1-3; D uncertain. The CDR3 spans 13 residues. Per the germline V gene, CDR1 is LNHDA and CDR2 is SQIVND (reference sequence). Trimming stripped 8 bases from V and 4 bases from J, with 12 bases between. Supplemented by reference TRBV19 and TRBJ1-3, the full variable domain reads DGGITQSPKYLFRKEGQNVTLSCEQNLNHDAMYWYRQDPGQGLRLIYYSQIVNDFQKGDIAEGYSVSREKKESFPLTVTSAQKNPTAFYLCASFLKAGNTIYFGEGSWLTVV.

This chain links TRBV29-1 with TRBJ2-3; weak D call: TRBD2 (6 bases). The CDR3 is 17 amino acids. The V end was cut by 0 bases, the J end by 0 bases, with 16 bases between. Germline V gives CDR1 SQVTM, CDR2 ANQGSEA. CDR3 protein: CSVEDIWGVTSTDTQYF. The CDR3 coding sequence is TGCAGCGTTGAAGACATTTGGGGGGTTACTAGCACAGATACGCAGTATTTT.

The V gene is TRBV7-2, the J gene TRBJ1-2; 7 bases line up with TRBD1. J lost 4 bases, V lost 8 bases, and 7 bases had no gene match. CDR3 size: 13 residues. The V gene's germline CDR1 is SGHTA and CDR2 FQGNSA. The CDR3 sequence: CASAVQGIYGYTF. The CDR3 nucleotides read TGTGCCAGCGCCGTACAGGGGATCTATGGCTACACCTTC.

The chain recombines TRBV5-6 with TRBJ2-7; D possibly corresponds to TRBD1 (6 bases). In germline, CDR1 is SGHDT, CDR2 YYEEEE. This CDR3 is built from 12 residues. The V and J ends lost 4 bases and 2 bases respectively, with 7 bases between them. The CDR3 sequence is CASSRTAYEQYF. CDR3 in DNA: TGTGCCAGCAGCAGGACAGCCTACGAGCAGTACTTC.

This clone appeared once. This sequence joins TRBV6-1 and TRBJ1-5; D is possibly TRBD1 (6 bases). Germline lookup yields CDR1 MNHNS and CDR2 SASEGT. This CDR3 is built from 13 residues. V was clipped by 5 bases and J by 4 bases, with 9 bases between them. The CDR3 reads CASSSQGNQPQHF. The DNA for the CDR3 is TGTGCCAGCAGTTCCCAGGGGAATCAGCCCCAGCATTTT.

The chain joins TRBV5-1 to TRBJ2-7; a possible D gene is TRBD2 (5 bases). The ends were cut back, 4 bases at V and 3 bases at J, with 11 bases in the middle. Germline CDR1 and CDR2: SGHRS and YFSETQ. The CDR3 length is 13 residues. The CDR3 sequence is CASSPGNNYEQYF. The CDR3 nucleotides are TGCGCCAGCAGCCCCGGGAACAACTACGAGCAGTACTTC. The variable domain in full, completed from reference TRBV5-1 and TRBJ2-7, reads KAGVTQTPRYLIKTRGQQVTLSCSPISGHRSVSWYQQTPGQGLQFLFEYFSETQRNKGNFPGRFSGRQFSNSRSEMNVSTLELGDSALYLCASSPGNNYEQYFGPGTRLTVT.

This clone has a single count. The V and J genes are TRBV7-8 and TRBJ1-5; D perhaps matches TRBD1 (5 bases). The V end lost 0 bases, the J end lost 5 bases, and 11 bases lay between the germline ends. CDR1 is SGHVS, CDR2 FQNEAQ, per germline. The CDR3 is 15 amino acids. This CDR3 reads CASSLAGGDHQPQHF. The CDR3, as DNA: TGTGCCAGCAGCTTAGCGGGAGGGGACCATCAGCCCCAGCATTTT.

This rearrangement joins TRBV27 to TRBJ2-7, with 8 positions matching TRBD2. The germline CDR1 and CDR2 sequences are MNHEY and SMNVEV (reference sequence). This CDR3 region has 13 residues. V was clipped by 2 bases and J by 4 bases; unmatched bases: 1. The CDR3 region is CASSLPGGYEQYF. The CDR3 DNA is TGTGCCAGCAGTTTACCGGGAGGGTACGAGCAGTACTTC.

This chain uses TRBV18 with TRBJ2-1; TRBD1 aligns across 7 bases. V shed 3 bases, J shed 6 bases, and the junction held 5 bases outside the gene matches. The length of the CDR3 is 14 residues. Looked up from germline, CDR1 is KGHSH and CDR2 is LQKENI. Written as DNA, the CDR3 is TGTGCCAGCTCACCTGGACAGGCTGCCAATGAGCAGTTCTTC. It codes for CASSPGQAANEQFF.

This sequence joins TRBV27 and TRBJ1-1, with D unclear. Looked up from germline, CDR1 is MNHEY and CDR2 is SMNVEV (reference sequence). Trimming pared 3 bases from V and 0 bases from J, leaving 11 bases between. There are 15 residues in the CDR3. Here the CDR3 reads CASSLHGSMNTEAFF. The CDR3 DNA sequence: TGTGCCAGCAGTTTGCACGGGAGCATGAACACTGAAGCTTTCTTT.

The rearrangement joins TRBV6-1 to TRBJ1-5, with a possible D match to TRBD1 (5 bases). Trimming took off 4 bases at V and 4 bases at J, with 17 bases between the two ends. The CDR3 length is 16 residues. The germline CDR1 and CDR2 sequences are MNHNS and SASEGT. The DNA for the CDR3 is TGTGCCAGCAGTGTCTCGGGGGGGTACAGTAATCAGCCCCAGCATTTT. Residues: CASSVSGGYSNQPQHF.

The genes are TRBV4-3 and TRBJ2-2, with 7 bases lining up with TRBD1. CDR1 and CDR2 from the germline V gene are LGHNA and YSLEER. CDR3 size: 14 residues. J gave up 9 bases and V 3 bases, and 7 bases lay outside the gene matches. CDR3 nucleotides: TGCGCCAGCAGCCAGGTACAGGGGATCAGGGAGCTGTTTTTT. Residues: CASSQVQGIRELFF.

The chain links TRBV6-1 to TRBJ2-3; D could derive from TRBD1 or TRBD2 (6 bases each). The V end was cut by 2 bases, the J end by 3 bases, with 12 bases between. Germline loops: CDR1 MNHNS, CDR2 SASEGT. There are 15 residues in the CDR3. This CDR3 is CASSESRGRTDTQYF. Written as DNA, the CDR3 is TGTGCCAGCAGTGAATCTAGGGGGAGGACAGATACGCAGTATTTT.

The rearrangement uses TRBV10-3 and TRBJ2-7; D remains unclear. With 6 bases removed from V and 2 bases from J, the gap between germline ends came to 8 bases. CDR3 size: 12 residues. The V gene's germline CDR1 is ENHRY and CDR2 SYGVKD. The CDR3 DNA reads TGTGCCATCAGCGCCCTTGCCTACGAGCAGTACTTC. Translation gives CAISALAYEQYF.

The chain employs TRBV29-1 and TRBJ2-1; 7 bases line up with TRBD2. CDR1 and CDR2 from the germline V gene are SQVTM and ANQGSEA. V dropped 4 bases and J dropped 5; count of bases not matched to a gene: 8. The CDR3 has 14 amino acids. The chain's CDR3 is CSVVRGSGHNEQFF. CDR3 sequence (DNA): TGCAGCGTTGTCCGCGGGAGCGGCCACAATGAGCAGTTCTTC.

The V call is TRBV5-6, the J call TRBJ2-1, with 9 bases that match TRBD2. Germline trimming cut 4 bases from V and 8 bases from J; bases unmatched to any gene: 7. This CDR3 comprises 14 residues. Germline assignment: CDR1 SGHDT and CDR2 YYEEEE. In nucleotides, the CDR3 is TGTGCCAGCAGCCCTGGAGCGGGAGGTTATGAGCAGTTCTTC. It specifies CASSPGAGGYEQFF.

This chain links TRBV27 with TRBJ2-5; TRBD2 might be the D (6 bases). This CDR3 comprises 15 residues. V was pared by 6 bases and J by 3 bases, with 17 bases between. Germline lookup yields CDR1 MNHEY and CDR2 SMNVEV (reference sequence). The CDR3 reads CASRPHGTPKETQYF. CDR3 coding DNA: TGTGCCAGCAGGCCCCACGGGACTCCAAAAGAGACCCAGTACTTC.

The chain has TRBV11-2 and TRBJ2-3; 7 nucleotides match TRBD1. The CDR3 consists of 15 residues. The germline V gene encodes CDR1 SGHAT and CDR2 FQNNGV. V was pared by 0 bases and J by 2 bases, with 2 bases of the junction left unmatched. This chain's CDR3 is CASSLETGATDTQYF. Here the CDR3 DNA reads TGTGCCAGCAGCTTAGAAACAGGGGCCACAGATACGCAGTATTTT. The whole variable domain, filled in from reference TRBV11-2 and TRBJ2-3, reads EAGVAQSPRYKIIEKRQSVAFWCNPISGHATLYWYQQILGQGPKLLIQFQNNGVVDDSQLPKDRFSAERLKGVDSTLKIQPAKLEDSAVYLCASSLETGATDTQYFGPGTRLTVL.

The genes are TRBV9 and TRBJ2-1, with D maybe TRBD1 (6 bases). This CDR3 region has 15 residues. Germline V gene data show CDR1 as SGDLS and CDR2 as YYNGEE. Trimming removed 0 bases at V and 9 bases at J, with 16 bases between. CDR3 loop: CASSVGTVLGSEQFF. Here the CDR3 DNA reads TGTGCCAGCAGCGTAGGGACAGTCCTCGGAAGTGAGCAGTTCTTC.

The chain uses TRBV19 and TRBJ2-6; D unclear. Germline values: CDR1 LNHDA, CDR2 SQIVND (reference sequence). Trimming cost V 3 bases and J 2 bases, with 5 bases left between them. There are 14 residues in the CDR3. The CDR3 loop is CASSMVAGANVLTF. CDR3 nucleotide sequence: TGTGCCAGTAGTATGGTGGCTGGGGCCAACGTCCTGACTTTC.

The genes are TRBV7-9 and TRBJ1-5, with 9 bases lining up with TRBD1. This CDR3 region has 13 residues. J was trimmed by 7 bases and V by 5 bases; bases with no gene match: 3. CDR1 is SEHNR and CDR2 is FQNEAQ in the germline V gene (reference sequence). The CDR3 loop reads CASSQDRGQPQHF. In DNA, the CDR3 is TGTGCCAGCAGCCAGGACAGGGGCCAGCCCCAGCATTTT.

The rearrangement joins TRBV15 to TRBJ1-3; D uncertain. Trimming pared 0 bases from V and 2 bases from J, leaving 11 bases between. Germline V gene lookup returns CDR1 LNHNV and CDR2 YYDKDF (reference sequence). CDR3 length equals 16 residues. This chain's CDR3 is CATSRDPDGTGNTIYF. As DNA, the CDR3 is TGTGCCACCAGCAGAGATCCGGATGGGACTGGAAACACCATATATTTT.